Listed here are 14 T cell receptor beta chains from one sample, sequenced in a study of CD8 T cells in Susac syndrome. It was with random hexamers that 0.5 to 1 ug RNA was reverse transcribed. TCRdb itself ran the immunoSEQ multiplex PCR reads through MiXCR, one entry per CDR3 protein. The sample yields about 210,000 distinct CDR3 sequences, 95% seen once. Sequenced material: CD4+ T cells from PBMCs. The receptors were gathered from a human donor with multiple sclerosis.

J is TRBJ2-2 and V is TRBV11-2, with D unclear. Germline CDR1 SGHAT, CDR2 FQNNGV. Trimming cost V 5 bases and J 9 bases, with 16 bases left between them. The CDR3 is 14 residues long. The CDR3 sequence: CASSRTRSERELFF. Here the CDR3 DNA reads TGTGCCAGCAGCCGAACCCGCTCAGAGAGGGAGCTGTTTTTT.

This clonotype was observed a few times. This rearrangement joins TRBV25-1 to TRBJ1-5; the D is unclear. Germline loops: CDR1 MGHDK, CDR2 SYGVNS. Trimming shortened V by 3 bases and J by 5 bases, and 5 bases separated the two germline ends. The CDR3 length is 12 residues. The CDR3 region is CASSDRDQPQHF. CDR3 in DNA: TGTGCCAGCAGTGACCGAGATCAGCCCCAGCATTTT.

The V and J genes are TRBV6-5 and TRBJ1-1; 10 nucleotides line up with TRBD1. The V and J ends lost 2 bases and 4 bases, in that order; junction bases with no gene match: 4. The CDR3 sequence is 15 residues long. The germline CDR1 and CDR2 sequences are MNHEY and SVGAGI. The CDR3: CASSYGDRGGTEAFF. The CDR3 DNA sequence: TGTGCCAGCAGTTACGGGGACAGGGGCGGCACTGAAGCTTTCTTT.

V usage is TRBV4-2 and J usage is TRBJ1-2; D may be TRBD1 (5 bases). The V end lost 0 bases, the J end lost 9 bases, and 14 bases lay between the germline ends. From germline, CDR1 is LGHNA and CDR2 YNFKEQ. This CDR3 is 14 amino acids long. CDR3 in amino acids: CASSQESRDGRYTF. As DNA, the CDR3 is TGTGCCAGCAGCCAAGAAAGCAGGGATGGGCGCTACACCTTC.

This clonotype was found once. The chain combines TRBV7-3 with TRBJ2-7, with TRBD2 as a possible D gene (6 bases). V was cut by 8 bases and J by 0 bases, with 14 bases left in between. In germline, CDR1 is SGHTA, CDR2 FQGTGA. The CDR3 is made up of 14 amino acids. The CDR3 is CASRRTTSSYEQYF. Written as DNA, the CDR3 is TGTGCCAGCCGACGGACTACTAGCTCCTACGAGCAGTACTTC.

V and J are TRBV20-1 and TRBJ2-3, with 12 bases aligning to TRBD2. Trimming removed 5 bases from V and 2 bases from J; junction bases left unmatched: 5. CDR3 length: 15 residues. In germline, CDR1 is DFQATT, CDR2 SNEGSKA (reference sequence). The CDR3 loop is CSALLAGGYTDTQYF. CDR3 in DNA: TGCAGTGCTTTACTAGCGGGGGGTTACACAGATACGCAGTATTTT.

The chain employs TRBV12-3 or TRBV12-4 and TRBJ2-1; TRBD2 matches 11 bases. Losses at the gene ends were 6 bases for V and 4 bases for J; bases not matched to a gene: 5. The length of the CDR3 is 15 residues. The DNA of the CDR3 is TGTGCCAGCAGGCCAACTAGCGGGGGTTACAATGAGCAGTTCTTC. It encodes CASRPTSGGYNEQFF.

The chain couples TRBV7-9 to TRBJ2-7; D unresolved. In germline, CDR1 is SEHNR, CDR2 FQNEAQ (reference sequence). Trimming took 5 bases from V and 6 from J, leaving 20 bases between them. The CDR3 spans 15 residues. In DNA, the CDR3 is TGTGCCAGCAGCCCAACCCCTCTCCCCCCGTTCGAGCAGTACTTC. This encodes CASSPTPLPPFEQYF. The whole variable domain, remainder taken from reference TRBV7-9 and TRBJ2-7, is DTGVSQNPRHKITKRGQNVTFRCDPISEHNRLYWYRQTLGQGPEFLTYFQNEAQLEKSRLLSDRFSAERPKGSFSTLEIQRTEQGDSAMYLCASSPTPLPPFEQYFGPGTRLTVT.

This sequence joins TRBV20-1 and TRBJ2-7; 8 bases match TRBD1. Germline V gene sequence: CDR1 DFQATT, CDR2 SNEGSKA (reference sequence). This CDR3 has 13 amino acids. V lost 5 bases and J lost 3; bases outside the gene matches: 6. CDR3 coding DNA: TGCAGTGCTGTCGCAGGGGGCGGCTACGAGCAGTACTTC. Protein product: CSAVAGGGYEQYF.

The chain couples TRBV30 to TRBJ1-5; tentatively, D is TRBD1 (5 bases). This CDR3 spans 13 amino acids. Germline CDR1 GTSNPN, CDR2 SVGIG (reference sequence). V lost 4 bases to trimming and J lost 1 base, with 8 bases between them. CDR3 bases: TGTGCCTGGACCCGGGACAGCAATCAGCCCCAGCATTTT. The encoded protein is CAWTRDSNQPQHF.

This clonotype showed up just once. This chain uses TRBV18 with TRBJ2-7, with D possibly matching TRBD1 (6 bases). Germline V lookup: CDR1 KGHSH, CDR2 LQKENI. The CDR3 spans 14 residues. V lost 3 bases and J 2 bases, leaving 11 bases between the germline ends. CDR3 amino acids: CASSPLDRAYEQYF. The CDR3 nucleotides read TGTGCCAGCTCACCTTTGGACAGAGCCTACGAGCAGTACTTC.

The chain joins TRBV20-1 to TRBJ1-4; D is uncertain. Germline V lookup: CDR1 DFQATT, CDR2 SNEGSKA (reference sequence). This CDR3 contains 13 residues. Trimming stripped 0 bases from V and 8 bases from J, with 10 bases between. CDR3 sequence reads: CSARDPLREKLFF. The CDR3 coding sequence is TGCAGTGCTAGAGATCCCCTGAGGGAAAAACTGTTTTTT.

The rearrangement uses TRBV6-5 and TRBJ1-2; D possibly corresponds to TRBD1 (5 bases). Deletions cut 10 bases from V and 2 bases from J, with 11 bases between. This CDR3 contains 12 residues. Germline assignment: CDR1 MNHEY and CDR2 SVGAGI. DNA of the CDR3: TGTGCCACCTCTCAGGGAAACTATGGCTACACCTTC. Its translation: CATSQGNYGYTF.

The chain recombines TRBV19 with TRBJ1-2; TRBD1 matches 8 bases. After removal of 7 bases from V and 1 base from J, the junction contained 11 bases not matched to a gene. Per the germline V gene, CDR1 is LNHDA and CDR2 is SQIVND (reference sequence). The CDR3 contains 16 residues. CDR3 residues: CASIQTGGQVNYGYTF. For the CDR3, the DNA is TGTGCCAGTATCCAGACGGGGGGACAGGTTAACTATGGCTACACCTTC.